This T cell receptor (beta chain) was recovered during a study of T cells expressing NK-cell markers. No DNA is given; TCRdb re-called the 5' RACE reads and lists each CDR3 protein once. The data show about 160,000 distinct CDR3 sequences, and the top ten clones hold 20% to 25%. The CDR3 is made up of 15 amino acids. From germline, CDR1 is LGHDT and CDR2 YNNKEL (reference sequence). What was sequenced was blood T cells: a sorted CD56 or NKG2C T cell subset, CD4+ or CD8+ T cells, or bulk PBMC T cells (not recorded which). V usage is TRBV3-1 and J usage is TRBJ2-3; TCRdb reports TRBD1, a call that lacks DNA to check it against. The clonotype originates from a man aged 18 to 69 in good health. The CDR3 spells CASSPDWAESDTQYF.